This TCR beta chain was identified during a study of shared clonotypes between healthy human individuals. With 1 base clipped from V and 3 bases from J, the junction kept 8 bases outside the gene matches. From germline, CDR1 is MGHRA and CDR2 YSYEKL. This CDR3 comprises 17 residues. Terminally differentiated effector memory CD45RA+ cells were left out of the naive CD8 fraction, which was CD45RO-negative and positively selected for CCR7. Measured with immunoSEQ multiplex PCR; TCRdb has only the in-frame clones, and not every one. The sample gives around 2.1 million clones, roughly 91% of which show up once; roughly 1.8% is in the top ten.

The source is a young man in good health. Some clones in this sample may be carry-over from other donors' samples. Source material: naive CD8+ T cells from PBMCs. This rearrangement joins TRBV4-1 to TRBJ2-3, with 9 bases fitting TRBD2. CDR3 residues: CASSQVRREGWTDTQYF. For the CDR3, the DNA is TGCGCCAGCAGCCAAGTACGGCGGGAGGGCTGGACAGATACGCAGTATTTT.